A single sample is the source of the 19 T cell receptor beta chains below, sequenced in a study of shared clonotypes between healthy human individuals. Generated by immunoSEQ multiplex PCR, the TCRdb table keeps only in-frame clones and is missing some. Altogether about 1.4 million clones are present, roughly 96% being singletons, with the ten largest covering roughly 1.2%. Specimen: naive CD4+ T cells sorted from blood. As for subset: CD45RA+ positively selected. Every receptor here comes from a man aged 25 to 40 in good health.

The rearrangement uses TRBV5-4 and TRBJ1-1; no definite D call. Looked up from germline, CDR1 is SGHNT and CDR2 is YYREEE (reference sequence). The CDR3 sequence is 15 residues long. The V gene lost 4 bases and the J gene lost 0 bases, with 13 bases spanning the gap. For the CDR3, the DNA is TGTGCCAGCAGCCACAAAACAGTAATGAACACTGAAGCTTTCTTT. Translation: CASSHKTVMNTEAFF.

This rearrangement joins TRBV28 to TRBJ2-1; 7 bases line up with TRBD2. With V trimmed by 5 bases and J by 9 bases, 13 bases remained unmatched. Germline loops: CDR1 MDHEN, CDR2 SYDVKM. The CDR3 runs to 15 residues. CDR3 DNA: TGTGCCAGCAGTCCCTGGGGGGGGGTATCAGGTGAGCAGTTCTTC. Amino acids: CASSPWGGVSGEQFF.

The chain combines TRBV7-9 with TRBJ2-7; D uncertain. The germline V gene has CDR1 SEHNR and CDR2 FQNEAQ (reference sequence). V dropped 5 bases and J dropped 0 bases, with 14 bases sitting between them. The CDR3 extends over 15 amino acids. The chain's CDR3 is CASSPLSRDSYEQYF. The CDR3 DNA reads TGTGCCAGCAGCCCCCTATCGAGAGACTCCTACGAGCAGTACTTC.

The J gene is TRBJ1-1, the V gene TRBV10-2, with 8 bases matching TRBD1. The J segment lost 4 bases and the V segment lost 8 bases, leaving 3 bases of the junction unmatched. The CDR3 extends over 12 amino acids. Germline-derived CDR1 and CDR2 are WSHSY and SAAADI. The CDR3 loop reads CASSGGPTEAFF. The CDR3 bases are TGCGCCAGCTCAGGGGGCCCCACTGAAGCTTTCTTT.

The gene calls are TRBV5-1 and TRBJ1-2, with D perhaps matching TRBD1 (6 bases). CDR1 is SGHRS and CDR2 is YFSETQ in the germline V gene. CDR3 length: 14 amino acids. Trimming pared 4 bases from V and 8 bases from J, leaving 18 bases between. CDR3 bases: TGCGCCAGCAGCCCGGGGGCGGGCTTGGGCGGCTACACCTTC. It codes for CASSPGAGLGGYTF.

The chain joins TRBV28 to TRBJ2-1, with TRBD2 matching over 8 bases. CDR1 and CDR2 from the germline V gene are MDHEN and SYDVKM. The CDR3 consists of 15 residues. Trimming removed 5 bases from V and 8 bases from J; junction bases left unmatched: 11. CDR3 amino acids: CASSPEVAGTDEQFF. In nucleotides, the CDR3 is TGTGCCAGCAGTCCCGAGGTAGCGGGAACGGATGAGCAGTTCTTC.

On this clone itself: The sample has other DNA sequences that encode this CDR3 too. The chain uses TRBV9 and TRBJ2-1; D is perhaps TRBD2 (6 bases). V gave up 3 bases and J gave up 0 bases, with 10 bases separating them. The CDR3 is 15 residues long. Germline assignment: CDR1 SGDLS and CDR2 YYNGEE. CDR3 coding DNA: TGTGCCAGCAGCGCCCGGCGGGACTCCTACAATGAGCAGTTCTTC. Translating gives CASSARRDSYNEQFF.

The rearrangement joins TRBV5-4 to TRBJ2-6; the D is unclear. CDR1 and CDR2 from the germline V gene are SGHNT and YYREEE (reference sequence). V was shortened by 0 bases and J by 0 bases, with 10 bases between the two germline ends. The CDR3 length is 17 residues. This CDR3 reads CASSLGGLGSGANVLTF. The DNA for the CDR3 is TGTGCCAGCAGCTTGGGGGGTTTGGGCTCTGGGGCCAACGTCCTGACTTTC.

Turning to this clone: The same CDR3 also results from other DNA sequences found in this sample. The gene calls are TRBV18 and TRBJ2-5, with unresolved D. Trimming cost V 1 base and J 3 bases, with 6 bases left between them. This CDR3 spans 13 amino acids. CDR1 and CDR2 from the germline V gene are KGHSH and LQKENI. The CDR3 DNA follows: TGTGCCAGCTCACCACGCAGCAAAGAGACCCAGTACTTC. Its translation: CASSPRSKETQYF.

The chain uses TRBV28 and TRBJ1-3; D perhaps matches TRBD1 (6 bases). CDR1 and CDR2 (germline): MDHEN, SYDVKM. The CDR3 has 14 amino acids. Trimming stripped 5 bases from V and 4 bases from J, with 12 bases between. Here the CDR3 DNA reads TGTGCCAGCAGTCCTGGGGGCCTAGGAAACACCATATATTTT. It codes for CASSPGGLGNTIYF.

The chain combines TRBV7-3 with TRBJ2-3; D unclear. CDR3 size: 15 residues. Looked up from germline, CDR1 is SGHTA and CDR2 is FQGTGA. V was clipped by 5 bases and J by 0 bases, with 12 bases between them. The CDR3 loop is CASSDLGPSTDTQYF. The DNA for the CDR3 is TGTGCCAGCAGCGACCTCGGTCCTAGCACAGATACGCAGTATTTT. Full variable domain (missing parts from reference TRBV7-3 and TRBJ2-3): GAGVSQTPSNKVTEKGKYVELRCDPISGHTALYWYRQSLGQGPEFLIYFQGTGAADDSGLPNDRFFAVRPEGSVSTLKIQRTERGDSAVYLCASSDLGPSTDTQYFGPGTRLTVL.

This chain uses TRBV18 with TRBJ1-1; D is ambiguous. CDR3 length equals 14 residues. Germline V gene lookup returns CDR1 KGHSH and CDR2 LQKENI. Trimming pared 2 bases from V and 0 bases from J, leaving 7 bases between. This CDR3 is CASSPSALNTEAFF. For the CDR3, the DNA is TGTGCCAGCTCACCATCGGCACTGAACACTGAAGCTTTCTTT.

CDR3 residues: CASSSLWGGTGNTEAFF. CDR3 nucleotide sequence: TGTGCCAGCAGCTCGCTGTGGGGGGGGACAGGGAATACTGAAGCTTTCTTT. V and J are TRBV7-8 and TRBJ1-1; TRBD1 aligns across 9 bases. The CDR3 has 17 amino acids. Germline V gene lookup returns CDR1 SGHVS and CDR2 FQNEAQ. V dropped 4 bases and J dropped 5; count of bases not matched to a gene: 14.

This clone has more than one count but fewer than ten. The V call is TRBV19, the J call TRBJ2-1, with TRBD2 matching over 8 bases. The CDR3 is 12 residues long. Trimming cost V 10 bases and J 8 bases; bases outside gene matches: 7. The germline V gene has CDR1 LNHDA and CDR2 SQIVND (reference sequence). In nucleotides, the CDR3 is TGTGCCACCGGGACTAGAGTGGATGAGCAGTTCTTC. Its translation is CATGTRVDEQFF.

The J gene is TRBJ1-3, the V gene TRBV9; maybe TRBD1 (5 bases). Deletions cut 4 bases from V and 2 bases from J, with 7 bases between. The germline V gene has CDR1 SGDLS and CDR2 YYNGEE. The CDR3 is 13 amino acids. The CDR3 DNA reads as TGTGCCAGCAGCCAGGGTACTGGAAACACCATATATTTT. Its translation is CASSQGTGNTIYF.

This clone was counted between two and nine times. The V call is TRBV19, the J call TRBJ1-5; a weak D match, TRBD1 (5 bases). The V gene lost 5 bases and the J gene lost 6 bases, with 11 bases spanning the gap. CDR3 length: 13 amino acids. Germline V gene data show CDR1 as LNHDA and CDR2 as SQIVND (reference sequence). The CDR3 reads CASSGGTFQPQHF. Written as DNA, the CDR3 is TGTGCCAGTAGTGGGGGGACGTTTCAGCCCCAGCATTTT.

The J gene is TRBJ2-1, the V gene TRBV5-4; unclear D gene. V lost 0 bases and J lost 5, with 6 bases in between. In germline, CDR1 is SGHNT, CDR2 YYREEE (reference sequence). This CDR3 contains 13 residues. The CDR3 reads CASSLEQNNEQFF. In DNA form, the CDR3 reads TGTGCCAGCAGCTTGGAACAGAACAATGAGCAGTTCTTC.

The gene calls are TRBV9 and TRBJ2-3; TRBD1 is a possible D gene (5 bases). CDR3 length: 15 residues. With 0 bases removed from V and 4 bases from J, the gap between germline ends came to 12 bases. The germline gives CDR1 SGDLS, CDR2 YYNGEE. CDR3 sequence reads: CASSVELQGSDTQYF. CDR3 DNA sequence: TGTGCCAGCAGCGTAGAACTCCAGGGCTCAGATACGCAGTATTTT. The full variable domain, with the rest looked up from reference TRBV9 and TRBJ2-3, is DSGVTQTPKHLITATGQRVTLRCSPRSGDLSVYWYQQSLDQGLQFLIQYYNGEERAKGNILERFSAQQFPDLHSELNLSSLELGDSALYFCASSVELQGSDTQYFGPGTRLTVL.

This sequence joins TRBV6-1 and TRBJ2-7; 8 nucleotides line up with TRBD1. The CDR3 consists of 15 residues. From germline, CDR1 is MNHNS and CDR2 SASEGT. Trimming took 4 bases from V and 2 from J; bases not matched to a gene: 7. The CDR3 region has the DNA TGTGCCAGCAGTGCTAGGACAGGGAAGGCCTACGAGCAGTACTTC. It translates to CASSARTGKAYEQYF.